Below, one T cell receptor beta chain is given with its context. The authors extracted RNA and reverse transcribed it into cDNA as the sequencing template. Profiling relied on immunoSEQ multiplex PCR, and the TCRdb table lists in-frame clones only, not all of them. Among about 150,000 clones listed, roughly 52% were seen once. This record comes from a study of CD8+ T cells in alopecia areata. Stated treatment: oral pan-JAK inhibitor, 5-10 mg twice daily. This receptor was identified in a human donor with alopecia areata. The sequenced sample was CD8+ T cells sorted from blood, obtained at week 4, from a patient treated with tofacitinib.

The CDR3 nucleotides are TGTGCCAGCCCCTCGACAGGGGGCTATGGCTACACCTTC. Residues: CASPSTGGYGYTF. The chain couples TRBV7-9 to TRBJ1-2; 9 bases line up with TRBD1. V shed 8 bases and J 4 bases; nucleotides not matched to a gene: 5. Germline-derived CDR1 and CDR2 are SEHNR and FQNEAQ (reference sequence). This CDR3 spans 13 amino acids.